Sequencing of this T cell receptor (beta chain) was carried out in a study of OX40 agonist ivuxolimab in advanced cancers. As for the study in general: Of the patients, three showed partial responses, one with hepatocellular carcinoma and two with cutaneous melanoma. Broader study findings: Some nonresponders also had low normalized T-cell clonal expansion.

Comments on this clone: Its antigen is not known.

The protocol was immunoSEQ multiplex PCR, while the TCRdb copy is restricted to in-frame clones and leaves out a portion. The sample contains 70,000 to 90,000 clones, 89% of which appear only once. Trimming removed 5 bases from V and 6 bases from J, with 8 bases in between. Germline V CDR1 and CDR2: SEHNR, FQNEAQ (reference sequence). The CDR3 has 13 residues. This sequence originates from an adult with an advanced solid tumor such as melanoma, head and neck, liver or kidney cancer. The sample in question was CD4+ or CD8+ T cells sorted from blood, obtained in a trial of the OX40 agonist ivuxolimab. The chain uses TRBV7-9 and TRBJ1-6; D ambiguous. CDR3 residues: CASSHLGNSPLHF. The CDR3 DNA follows: TGTGCCAGCAGCCACTTGGGTAATTCACCCCTCCACTTT.